The 17 T cell receptor beta chains below all came from one sample that was sequenced in a study of CXCR3-negative and CXCR3-positive naive CD8 T cells. Via 5' RACE with UMI labels, TRB cDNA libraries were prepared. After re-calling the 5' RACE reads, TCRdb lists one entry per CDR3 protein, DNA absent. The specimen's table records around 81,000 distinct CDR3 sequences. Sequencing input: naive CXCR3- CD8+ T cells from blood. Subset: CD45RO-CCR7+CD27+CD95- naive CD8+ T cells lacking CXCR3 (TNR3-). The receptors were sampled from a human donor in good health. Some clones in this sample may be carry-over from other donors' samples.

This rearrangement joins TRBV20-1 to TRBJ2-7; TCRdb's D call, TRBD1, is unchecked because there is no DNA. CDR1 and CDR2 from the germline V gene are DFQATT and SNEGSKA (reference sequence). CDR3 length: 14 amino acids. CDR3 amino acids: CSALGREVSYEQYF.

The V gene is TRBV28, the J gene TRBJ2-6. The CDR3 contains 15 residues. Looked up from germline, CDR1 is MDHEN and CDR2 is SYDVKM. The CDR3 protein is CASSPGDSGANVLTF.

This chain links TRBV2 with TRBJ2-2; with no DNA, the TCRdb D assignment of TRBD2 cannot be verified. This CDR3 has 16 amino acids. Germline assignment: CDR1 SNHLY and CDR2 FYNNEI. The CDR3 region is CASSESGRGLTGELFF.

The chain links TRBV4-3 to TRBJ1-2. Germline values: CDR1 LGHNA, CDR2 YSLEER. The CDR3 has 14 amino acids. CDR3 sequence: CASSHGPPNYGYTF.

The chain links TRBV6-1 to TRBJ2-5; TCRdb's D call, TRBD2, is unchecked because there is no DNA. The germline gives CDR1 MNHNS, CDR2 SASEGT. The CDR3 loop spans 17 amino acids. CDR3 sequence reads: CASSEDLAGGPGETQYF.

This sequence joins TRBV20-1 and TRBJ2-7; TCRdb's assignment of TRBD1 cannot be checked, as there is no DNA. CDR1 is DFQATT and CDR2 is SNEGSKA in the germline V gene (reference sequence). This CDR3 comprises 14 residues. CDR3 region: CSARVERGPYEQYF.

This chain joins TRBV19 and TRBJ2-3; TCRdb's D gene call, TRBD2, goes unchecked for lack of DNA. Germline CDR1 LNHDA, CDR2 SQIVND (reference sequence). The CDR3 is 18 residues long. CDR3 sequence reads: CASSIPSGLAGGIDTQYF. The full variable domain, in which reference TRBV19 and TRBJ2-3 provide the parts outside the CDR3, is DGGITQSPKYLFRKEGQNVTLSCEQNLNHDAMYWYRQDPGQGLRLIYYSQIVNDFQKGDIAEGYSVSREKKESFPLTVTSAQKNPTAFYLCASSIPSGLAGGIDTQYFGPGTRLTVL.

V usage is TRBV7-6 and J usage is TRBJ2-3; checking the TCRdb D call of TRBD2 is not possible without DNA. Germline assignment: CDR1 SGHVS and CDR2 FNYEAQ. This CDR3 is built from 13 residues. CDR3 region: CASSLEARDTQYF.

The chain is built from TRBV29-1 and TRBJ2-1. CDR3 size: 13 residues. Germline CDR1 SQVTM, CDR2 ANQGSEA. The CDR3 sequence is CSVGSRNYNEQFF.

The chain couples TRBV6-2 or TRBV6-3 to TRBJ2-2; TCRdb picks TRBD2, but there is no DNA to check that call. Germline CDR1 and CDR2: MNHEY and SVGEGT. The CDR3 runs 16 residues. CDR3: CASIPLVAGGPGELFF.

The genes are TRBV3-1 and TRBJ2-7. The CDR3 runs 13 residues. CDR1 and CDR2 from the germline V gene are LGHDT and YNNKEL (reference sequence). The CDR3 loop is CASSLPPAYEQYF.

The V gene is TRBV3-1, the J gene TRBJ2-7; there is no DNA to check the TCRdb D call of TRBD2. The CDR3 covers 17 residues. CDR1 is LGHDT and CDR2 is YNNKEL in the germline V gene (reference sequence). The CDR3 sequence is CASSQDGRGPSSYEQYF.

The J gene is TRBJ1-1, the V gene TRBV7-9; TCRdb indicates TRBD1, and absent DNA this call remains unverified. CDR3 length equals 16 residues. Germline V gene data show CDR1 as SEHNR and CDR2 as FQNEAQ (reference sequence). The CDR3 reads CASSPTLGRMNTEAFF.

The V gene is TRBV29-1, the J gene TRBJ2-2; TCRdb designates TRBD2, a call that cannot be tested without DNA. The germline V gene has CDR1 SQVTM and CDR2 ANQGSEA. This CDR3 comprises 16 residues. CDR3: CSVEDLAGPNTGELFF.

V gene TRBV29-1 combines with J gene TRBJ2-3; no DNA is available, so the TRBD2 call from TCRdb remains unchecked. The CDR3 sequence is 14 residues long. Germline CDR1 and CDR2: SQVTM and ANQGSEA. The CDR3 region is CSVDSGRSTDTQYF.

The chain links TRBV4-1 to TRBJ1-6; TCRdb proposes TRBD1, but this gene call is untestable without DNA. CDR3 length equals 14 residues. The germline CDR1 and CDR2 sequences are MGHRA and YSYEKL. The CDR3 reads CASGSTGYNSPLHF.

J is TRBJ2-7 and V is TRBV19; absent DNA, TCRdb's TRBD1 call cannot be checked. The CDR3 extends over 14 amino acids. Per the germline V gene, CDR1 is LNHDA and CDR2 is SQIVND (reference sequence). This CDR3 reads CASSQRDTTYEQYF.